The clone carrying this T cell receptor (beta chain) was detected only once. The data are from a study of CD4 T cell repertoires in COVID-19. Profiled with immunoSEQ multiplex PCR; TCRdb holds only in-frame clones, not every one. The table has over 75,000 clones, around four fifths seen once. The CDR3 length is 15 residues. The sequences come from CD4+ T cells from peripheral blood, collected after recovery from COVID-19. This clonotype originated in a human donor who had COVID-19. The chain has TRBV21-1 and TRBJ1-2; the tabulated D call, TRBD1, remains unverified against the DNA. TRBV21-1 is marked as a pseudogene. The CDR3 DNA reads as TGTGCCAGCAGCACCAAAGCCGGGACAGGGTTTGGCTACACCTTC. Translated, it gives CASSTKAGTGFGYTF.